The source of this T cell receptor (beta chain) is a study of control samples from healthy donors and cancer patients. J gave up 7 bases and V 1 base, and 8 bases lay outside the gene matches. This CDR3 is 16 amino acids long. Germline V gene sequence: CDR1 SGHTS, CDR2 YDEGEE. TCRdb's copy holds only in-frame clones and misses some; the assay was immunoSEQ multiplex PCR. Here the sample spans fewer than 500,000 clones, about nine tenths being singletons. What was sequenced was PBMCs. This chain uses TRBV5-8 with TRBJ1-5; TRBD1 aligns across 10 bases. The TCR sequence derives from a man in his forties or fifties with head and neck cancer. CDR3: CASSLWGTGEVQPQHF. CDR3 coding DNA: TGTGCCAGCAGCTTGTGGGGGACAGGGGAGGTCCAGCCCCAGCATTTT. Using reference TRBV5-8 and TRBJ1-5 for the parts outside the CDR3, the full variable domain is EAGVTQSPTHLIKTRGQQATLRCSPISGHTSVYWYQQALGLGLQFLLWYDEGEERNRGNFPPRFSGRQFPNYSSELNVNALELEDSALYLCASSLWGTGEVQPQHFGDGTRLSIL.